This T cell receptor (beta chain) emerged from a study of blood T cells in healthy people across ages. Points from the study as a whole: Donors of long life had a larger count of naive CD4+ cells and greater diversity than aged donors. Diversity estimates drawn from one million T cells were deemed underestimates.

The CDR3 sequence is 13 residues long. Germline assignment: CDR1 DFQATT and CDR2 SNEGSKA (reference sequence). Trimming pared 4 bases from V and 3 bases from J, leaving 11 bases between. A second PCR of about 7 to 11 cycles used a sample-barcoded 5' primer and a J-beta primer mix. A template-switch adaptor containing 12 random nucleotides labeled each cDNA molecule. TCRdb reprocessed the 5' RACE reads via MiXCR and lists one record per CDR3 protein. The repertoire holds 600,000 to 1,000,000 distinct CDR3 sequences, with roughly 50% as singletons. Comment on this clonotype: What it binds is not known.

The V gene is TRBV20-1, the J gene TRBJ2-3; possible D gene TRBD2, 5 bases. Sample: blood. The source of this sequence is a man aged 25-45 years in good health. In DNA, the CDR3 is TGCAGTGCTACGACTAACGAAACAGATACGCAGTATTTT. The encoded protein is CSATTNETDTQYF.